The 22 T cell receptor beta chains given below trace back to one sample, sequenced in a study of cytomegalovirus exposure and HLA in healthy donors. Both 60 Vbeta primers and 13 Jbeta primers went into the PCR. Assay: immunoSEQ multiplex PCR; the TCRdb copy retains only in-frame clones and omits some. The sample has 70,000 to 85,000 clones; approximately 69% are singletons. The sequencing sample was made of PBMCs. Receptors originate from a man aged 40-50 years in good health and CMV-seropositive.

This clone was seen only a few times. CDR3 in DNA: TGTGCCATCAGTGCAGGGTTGGATGAAAAACTGTTTTTT. Its translation: CAISAGLDEKLFF. This sequence joins TRBV10-3 and TRBJ1-4, with a tentative D call TRBD1 (5 bases). V lost 4 bases and J 6 bases, leaving 9 bases between the germline ends. The CDR3 contains 13 residues. In germline, CDR1 is ENHRY, CDR2 SYGVKD.

The genes are TRBV6-6 and TRBJ2-1; 12 bases align to TRBD2. The junction had 7 bases not matched to a gene; V was cut back by 5 bases and J by 5 bases. Germline CDR1 is MNHNY and CDR2 is SVGAGI (reference sequence). The CDR3 has 16 residues. Here the CDR3 reads CASSNLAGGGNNEQFF. DNA of the CDR3: TGTGCCAGCAGTAACCTAGCGGGAGGGGGCAACAATGAGCAGTTCTTC.

The chain combines TRBV19 with TRBJ2-1, with TRBD1 matching 12 bases. CDR1 is LNHDA and CDR2 is SQIVND in the germline V gene (reference sequence). V dropped 5 bases and J dropped 6; count of bases not matched to a gene: 5. The CDR3 totals 15 residues. In DNA form, the CDR3 reads TGTGCCAGTAGTCGGGACAGGGGGCTTCCCAATGAGCAGTTCTTC. This codes for CASSRDRGLPNEQFF.

The J gene is TRBJ1-1, the V gene TRBV19; D gene ambiguous. Trimming took 5 bases from V and 5 from J, leaving 21 bases between them. Germline V gene lookup returns CDR1 LNHDA and CDR2 SQIVND (reference sequence). The CDR3 consists of 16 residues. CDR3 residues: CASSEVFGPGGTEAFF. The DNA of the CDR3 is TGTGCCAGTAGTGAAGTATTCGGACCGGGAGGGACTGAAGCTTTCTTT.

The V and J genes are TRBV28 and TRBJ2-7, with 9 bases identical to TRBD1. This CDR3 has 13 amino acids. After removal of 6 bases from V and 6 bases from J, the junction contained 6 bases not matched to a gene. CDR1 and CDR2 (germline): MDHEN, SYDVKM. The CDR3 DNA reads TGTGCCAGCAGCCCCGGGACAGGGACCGAGCAGTACTTC. Translated, it gives CASSPGTGTEQYF.

The chain joins TRBV7-2 to TRBJ1-6; TRBD1 agrees at 10 bases. Germline assignment: CDR1 SGHTA and CDR2 FQGNSA. The CDR3 is 15 amino acids. J was trimmed by 10 bases and V by 5 bases; bases with no gene match: 8. In DNA form, the CDR3 reads TGTGCCAGCAGCAATACCGGGACAGGGGAATCACCCCTCCACTTT. It yields the protein CASSNTGTGESPLHF.

This clone is a singleton in its sample. J is TRBJ2-7 and V is TRBV7-6, with D hard to call. This CDR3 region has 16 residues. Germline V lookup: CDR1 SGHVS, CDR2 FNYEAQ. Trimming stripped 5 bases from V and 0 bases from J, with 17 bases between. The DNA of the CDR3 is TGTGCCAGCAGCCCAGAGGTAGCCGAAAGCTCCTACGAGCAGTACTTC. Residues: CASSPEVAESSYEQYF.

V gene TRBV28 combines with J gene TRBJ2-7; D not resolved. V was shortened by 1 base and J by 6 bases, with 16 bases between the two germline ends. Germline CDR1 is MDHEN and CDR2 is SYDVKM. There are 15 residues in the CDR3. CDR3 sequence (DNA): TGTGCCAGCAGTTTATCGTCCGGGTTACTTGCCGAGCAGTACTTC. Translation gives CASSLSSGLLAEQYF. Complete variable domain (other parts from reference TRBV28 and TRBJ2-7): DVKVTQSSRYLVKRTGEKVFLECVQDMDHENMFWYRQDPGLGLRLIYFSYDVKMKEKGDIPEGYSVSREKKERFSLILESASTNQTSMYLCASSLSSGLLAEQYFGPGTRLTVT.

The rearrangement links TRBV15 to TRBJ2-5, with TRBD2 matching 11 bases. The CDR3 extends over 14 amino acids. Germline V gene sequence: CDR1 LNHNV, CDR2 YYDKDF (reference sequence). J gave up 3 bases and V 5 bases, and 2 bases lay outside the gene matches. The CDR3 nucleotides read TGTGCCACCAGCGTTAGCGGGGGGGAAGAGACCCAGTACTTC. Translation: CATSVSGGEETQYF.

The chain has TRBV2 and TRBJ1-1; D is unclear. Germline lookup yields CDR1 SNHLY and CDR2 FYNNEI. The CDR3 contains 12 residues. Trimming removed 10 bases at V and 5 bases at J, with 14 bases between. The CDR3 spells CATTERGTEAFF. The CDR3, as DNA: TGTGCCACCACGGAGAGAGGAACTGAAGCTTTCTTT.

The CDR3 loop reads CAWSMQGSGNEKLFF. CDR3 nucleotide sequence: TGTGCCTGGAGTATGCAGGGTTCGGGTAATGAAAAACTGTTTTTT. V and J are TRBV30 and TRBJ1-4; maybe TRBD1 (5 bases). CDR3 length: 15 residues. Germline assignment: CDR1 GTSNPN and CDR2 SVGIG (reference sequence). V was clipped by 2 bases and J by 4 bases, with 14 bases between them.

This rearrangement joins TRBV5-8 to TRBJ2-1; D remains unclear. Germline V gene lookup returns CDR1 SGHTS and CDR2 YDEGEE. The CDR3 is 14 residues long. V gave up 0 bases and J gave up 3 bases, with 7 bases separating them. The CDR3 region is CASSLGQYYNEQFF. The DNA for the CDR3 is TGTGCCAGCAGCTTGGGTCAGTACTACAATGAGCAGTTCTTC.

The rearrangement links TRBV23-1 to TRBJ2-2; 10 nucleotides match TRBD1. TRBV23-1 is designated an ORF whose function remains uncertain. Trimming took 10 bases from V and 3 from J; bases not matched to a gene: 14. The length of the CDR3 is 17 residues. This chain's CDR3 is CATRRKDRGRYTGELFF. The CDR3 DNA reads TGCGCCACCAGAAGAAAAGACAGGGGGCGGTACACCGGGGAGCTGTTTTTT.

This chain joins TRBV7-2 and TRBJ1-2; TRBD1 agrees at 7 bases. The CDR3 is 16 residues long. Germline CDR1 is SGHTA and CDR2 is FQGNSA. V lost 1 base and J lost 8; bases outside the gene matches: 13. The CDR3 is CASSLVRDSLAGGYTF. CDR3 sequence (DNA): TGTGCCAGCAGCTTAGTAAGGGACAGCCTGGCGGGGGGCTACACCTTC.

The rearrangement uses TRBV13 and TRBJ2-1, with TRBD2 identical over 11 bases. J was trimmed by 10 bases and V by 5 bases; bases with no gene match: 13. The length of the CDR3 is 16 residues. Germline assignment: CDR1 PRHDT and CDR2 FYEKMQ (reference sequence). CDR3 protein: CASSHLTSGNSWEQFF. The CDR3 DNA is TGTGCCAGCAGCCACCTGACTAGCGGGAATTCGTGGGAGCAGTTCTTC.

The chain employs TRBV6-5 and TRBJ2-5, with D perhaps matching TRBD1 (6 bases). The closer fit of TRBJ2-7 to the DNA end suggests the J call may be wrong. Per the germline V gene, CDR1 is MNHEY and CDR2 is SVGAGI. The CDR3 is made up of 15 amino acids. CDR3 in DNA: TGTGCCAGCAGTTACTCTCGGACAGAGGTCTACGAGCAGTACTTC. Its translation is CASSYSRTEVYEQYF.

This clone was observed once. V gene TRBV5-6 combines with J gene TRBJ2-1, with TRBD2 as a possible D gene (5 bases). The germline CDR1 and CDR2 sequences are SGHDT and YYEEEE. V gave up 4 bases and J gave up 0 bases, with 5 bases separating them. CDR3 size: 13 residues. In DNA form, the CDR3 reads TGTGCCAGCAGCGGGAGCTCCTACAATGAGCAGTTCTTC. This gives the protein CASSGSSYNEQFF. The variable domain in full, completed from reference TRBV5-6 and TRBJ2-1, reads DAGVTQSPTHLIKTRGQQVTLRCSPKSGHDTVSWYQQALGQGPQFIFQYYEEEERQRGNFPDRFSGHQFPNYSSELNVNALLLGDSALYLCASSGSSYNEQFFGPGTRLTVL.

The CDR3 nucleotides read TGTGCCAGCAGCTTAACTAGCGGGCTTGATACGCAGTATTTT. Its protein product is CASSLTSGLDTQYF. V is TRBV5-4 and J is TRBJ2-3, with 9 bases fitting TRBD2. Trimming removed 2 bases from V and 6 bases from J; junction bases left unmatched: 4. The CDR3 runs 14 residues. Germline-derived CDR1 and CDR2 are SGHNT and YYREEE (reference sequence).

V gene TRBV11-2 combines with J gene TRBJ2-1; tentative D call: TRBD2 (5 bases). Germline V lookup: CDR1 SGHAT, CDR2 FQNNGV. V lost 1 base, J lost 1 base, and 8 bases lay in between. This CDR3 is built from 15 residues. CDR3 sequence reads: CASSLGLTSYNEQFF. CDR3 DNA sequence: TGTGCCAGCAGCTTAGGACTAACATCCTACAATGAGCAGTTCTTC.

The chain recombines TRBV2 with TRBJ2-2; a possible D gene is TRBD2 (5 bases). The CDR3 extends over 15 amino acids. The germline gives CDR1 SNHLY, CDR2 FYNNEI. Trimming stripped 8 bases from V and 0 bases from J, with 13 bases between. The CDR3 loop reads CASCWGDANTGELFF. The CDR3 bases are TGTGCCAGCTGTTGGGGAGACGCGAACACCGGGGAGCTGTTTTTT. Full variable domain (missing parts from reference TRBV2 and TRBJ2-2): EPEVTQTPSHQVTQMGQEVILRCVPISNHLYFYWYRQILGQKVEFLVSFYNNEISEKSEIFDDQFSVERPDGSNFTLKIRSTKLEDSAMYFCASCWGDANTGELFFGEGSRLTVL.

Turning to this clone: Other nucleotide sequences in the sample specify the same CDR3. The chain is built from TRBV9 and TRBJ1-1, with D maybe TRBD1 (5 bases). Germline V CDR1 and CDR2: SGDLS, YYNGEE. The V and J ends lost 4 bases and 3 bases respectively, with 16 bases between them. The CDR3 totals 15 residues. The CDR3, as DNA: TGTGCCAGCAGCCTAGACGGCGGGGCATACACTGAAGCTTTCTTT. Protein: CASSLDGGAYTEAFF.

This rearrangement joins TRBV5-6 to TRBJ1-3; D not resolved. Trimming removed 4 bases from V and 0 bases from J, with 8 bases in between. Germline V gives CDR1 SGHDT, CDR2 YYEEEE. There are 14 residues in the CDR3. The CDR3 nucleotides read TGTGCCAGCAGCCGGGTTCACTCTGGAAACACCATATATTTT. Translation: CASSRVHSGNTIYF. The full variable domain, rest sourced from reference TRBV5-6 and TRBJ1-3, is DAGVTQSPTHLIKTRGQQVTLRCSPKSGHDTVSWYQQALGQGPQFIFQYYEEEERQRGNFPDRFSGHQFPNYSSELNVNALLLGDSALYLCASSRVHSGNTIYFGEGSWLTVV.